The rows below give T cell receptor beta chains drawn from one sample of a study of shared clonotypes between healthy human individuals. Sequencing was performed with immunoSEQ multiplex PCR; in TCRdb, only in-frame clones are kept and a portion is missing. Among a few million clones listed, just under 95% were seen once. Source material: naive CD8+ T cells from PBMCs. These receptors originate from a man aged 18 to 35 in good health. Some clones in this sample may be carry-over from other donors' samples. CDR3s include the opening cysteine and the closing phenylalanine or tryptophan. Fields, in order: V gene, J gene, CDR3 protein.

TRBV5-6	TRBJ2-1	CASSLNRGNKQFF
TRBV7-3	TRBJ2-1	CASSIAGLYNEQFF
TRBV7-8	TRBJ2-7	CASSLGRPSGDEQYF
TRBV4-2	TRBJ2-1	CASSQEVGVFYSYNEQFF
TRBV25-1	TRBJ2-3	CASTWAMGTPDTQYF
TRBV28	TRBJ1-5	CASSLGQGFRQPQHF
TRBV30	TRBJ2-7	CAWSEGSGSSYEQYF
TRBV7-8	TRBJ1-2	CASSLAVPVYGYTF
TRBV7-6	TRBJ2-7	CASSLVVGDYEQYF
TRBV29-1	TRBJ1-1	CSVVVYEAFF
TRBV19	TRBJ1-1	CASRAGAVFTEAFF
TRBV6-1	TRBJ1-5	CASSEGPAFHQPQHF
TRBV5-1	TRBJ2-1	CASCRDRGYNEQFF
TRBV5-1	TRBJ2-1	CASSQTGMGNEQFF
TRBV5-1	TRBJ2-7	CASRTDLSYEQYF
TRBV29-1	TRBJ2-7	CSVATTGALYEQYF
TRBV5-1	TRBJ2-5	CASALDRLGETQYF
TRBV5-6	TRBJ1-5	CASSLGGPGPLRPQHF
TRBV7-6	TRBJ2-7	CASSLALAGGAGPYEQYF
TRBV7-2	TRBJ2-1	CASRPRDRYYNEQFF
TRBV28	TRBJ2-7	CASSFIPQGTYEQYF
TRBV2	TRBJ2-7	CASSEATRTAAEQYF
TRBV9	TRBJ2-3	CASSPGKGTDTQYF
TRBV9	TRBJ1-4	CASSVGWTGGDEKLFF
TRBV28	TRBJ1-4	CASSLQGSEKLFF
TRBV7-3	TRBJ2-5	CASSLLAVPGETQYF
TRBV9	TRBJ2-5	CASSVGELGRPQETQYF
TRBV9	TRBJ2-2	CASSVGRGAGARTGELFF
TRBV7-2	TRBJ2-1	CASSSRDYKGPFNEQFF
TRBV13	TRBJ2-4	CASSIGRVGKNIQYF